This T cell receptor (beta chain) comes out of a study of cytomegalovirus exposure and HLA in healthy donors. Study conclusions and caveats: The study labeled around 160 TCR beta chains cytomegalovirus-associated. Most sequenced TCRs were rare (though some public TCRs occurred in many donors).

The V end was cut by 5 bases, the J end by 5 bases, with 13 bases between. Germline CDR1 is SGHVS and CDR2 is FQNEAQ. The CDR3 runs 13 residues. Concerning this clone: Its antigen is unknown.

Repertoires were generated with immunoSEQ multiplex PCR, while TCRdb's copy carries only in-frame clones and drops some. Among about 350,000 clones listed, 75% to 90% were seen once. The specimen was PBMCs. The V call is TRBV7-8, the J call TRBJ2-7; tentative D call: TRBD1 (6 bases). The receptor's source is a woman in her thirties in good health and CMV-seropositive. CDR3 in DNA: TGTGCCAGCAGCAAACAGGGTTCCCACGAGCAGTACTTC. Its protein product is CASSKQGSHEQYF.